This T cell receptor beta chain was retrieved from a study of cytomegalovirus exposure and HLA in healthy donors. Germline loops: CDR1 MNHEY, CDR2 SVGAGI. There are 15 residues in the CDR3. V gave up 6 bases and J gave up 1 base, with 15 bases separating them. This clone was observed a handful of times. Its specificity is not known. Study conclusions and caveats: There were around 160 TCR beta chains listed as cytomegalovirus-associated.

The PCR ran on 60 Vbeta and 13 Jbeta primers. Profiled with immunoSEQ multiplex PCR; TCRdb holds only in-frame clones, not every one. The repertoire has around 140,000 clones, roughly 9.7% of them found once; the top ten carry 1.5% to 2%. Input material: PBMCs. The sequence was collected from a man aged 50-59 years in good health and CMV-seronegative. The chain couples TRBV6-5 to TRBJ1-1, with D possibly being TRBD1 (5 bases). The CDR3 DNA sequence: TGTGCCAGCAGCCAAGGCAGGGAAAGGAACACTGAAGCTTTCTTT. It is translated as CASSQGRERNTEAFF.